This T cell receptor (beta chain) was observed in a study of cytomegalovirus exposure and HLA in healthy donors. A multiplex PCR was run with 60 Vbeta primers and 13 Jbeta primers. The data were produced by immunoSEQ multiplex PCR, yet TCRdb's version contains in-frame clones alone and is incomplete. There are approximately 82,000 clones in the sample; around 10% occur only once, and almost 25% lies in the top ten. As to this clone: Its antigen is not known.

General observations from the study: Most TCRs appeared rarely, but some public TCRs recurred in many donors.

The CDR3 extends over 13 amino acids. Trimming pared 7 bases from V and 1 base from J, leaving 9 bases between. Germline CDR1 reads LNHDA; CDR2 reads SQIVND (reference sequence). This sequence was found in a man aged 55 to 70 in good health and CMV-seropositive. Specimen: PBMCs. The chain uses TRBV19 and TRBJ2-3, with a tentative D call TRBD1 (5 bases). The CDR3: CASTGQGTDTQYF. The CDR3 DNA follows: TGTGCCAGTACCGGACAAGGCACAGATACGCAGTATTTT.